This entry lists 28 T cell receptor beta chains sequenced from one sample in a study of T cells after yellow fever vaccination. TCRdb redid the calling of the 5' RACE reads with MiXCR, one entry per CDR3 protein. The table has about 340,000 distinct CDR3 sequences, roughly 8.7% seen once. The input for sequencing was PBMCs, taken on the day of the first yellow fever vaccination. The receptor source for this set is a young man who received the YFV17D yellow fever vaccine.

This clonotype appeared many times. The rearrangement joins TRBV30 to TRBJ2-1; D is unclear. This CDR3 has 12 residues. The germline gives CDR1 GTSNPN, CDR2 SVGIG (reference sequence). V shed 3 bases and J shed 15 bases, with 18 bases lying between them. CDR3 nucleotides: TGTGCCTGGAGACACACCCAAACGCGCCCGTTCTTC. This codes for CAWRHTQTRPFF.

Many counts were recorded for this clonotype. CDR3 protein: CASSNRDRRPEQYV. The DNA for the CDR3 is TGTGCCAGCAGTAACCGGGACCGACGTCCGGAGCAGTACGTC. The chain joins TRBV5-5 to TRBJ2-7; perhaps D is TRBD1 or TRBD2 (5 bases each). This CDR3 has 14 amino acids. The germline V gene has CDR1 SGHKS and CDR2 YYEKEE (reference sequence). Trimming pared 5 bases from V and 7 bases from J, leaving 19 bases between.

The V call is TRBV11-2, the J call TRBJ1-3; D may be TRBD1 (5 bases). The germline V and J ends were trimmed by 4 bases and 2 bases, with 15 bases remaining between them. This CDR3 comprises 16 residues. CDR1 is SGHAT, CDR2 FQNNGV, per germline. CDR3 loop: CASSWGLPPPGNTIYF. The CDR3 DNA sequence: TGTGCCAGCAGCTGGGGACTCCCTCCCCCTGGAAACACCATATATTTT.

J is TRBJ2-3 and V is TRBV7-9; TRBD2 matches 8 bases. The CDR3 covers 15 residues. In germline, CDR1 is SEHNR, CDR2 FQNEAQ (reference sequence). Trimming took 1 base from V and 5 from J; bases not matched to a gene: 5. The CDR3 loop reads CASSLDGGAEDTQYF. In nucleotides, the CDR3 is TGTGCCAGCAGCTTAGACGGGGGGGCGGAAGATACGCAGTATTTT. Based on the CDR3 plus reference TRBV7-9 and TRBJ2-3, the full variable domain is DTGVSQNPRHKITKRGQNVTFRCDPISEHNRLYWYRQTLGQGPEFLTYFQNEAQLEKSRLLSDRFSAERPKGSFSTLEIQRTEQGDSAMYLCASSLDGGAEDTQYFGPGTRLTVL.

The rearrangement links TRBV12-3 or TRBV12-4 to TRBJ1-4; unclear D gene. V lost 8 bases, J lost 0 bases, and 13 bases lay in between. CDR3 length equals 15 residues. The CDR3 region is CASLPGIATNEKLFF. In DNA form, the CDR3 reads TGTGCCAGCCTCCCGGGAATTGCAACTAATGAAAAACTGTTTTTT.

This clonotype was seen a handful of times. The chain has TRBV5-1 and TRBJ1-1, with 8 bases identical to TRBD1. This CDR3 is 14 amino acids long. Germline values: CDR1 SGHRS, CDR2 YFSETQ. Trimming removed 2 bases from V and 3 bases from J; junction bases left unmatched: 3. The DNA for the CDR3 is TGCGCCAGCAGCTTCCAGGGGGCCCACACTGAAGCTTTCTTT. Residues: CASSFQGAHTEAFF.

V gene TRBV10-3 combines with J gene TRBJ2-7, with TRBD1 matching 10 bases. J gave up 4 bases and V 10 bases, and 10 bases lay outside the gene matches. CDR1 is ENHRY and CDR2 is SYGVKD in the germline V gene. The CDR3 has 14 amino acids. The CDR3 DNA is TGTGCCACCGGAGACCGGGACAGGGGATACGAGCAGTACTTC. Translation gives CATGDRDRGYEQYF.

This clonotype was picked up a small number of times. This sequence joins TRBV11-2 and TRBJ1-6; D is uncertain. The CDR3 runs to 13 residues. With 0 bases removed from V and 8 bases from J, the gap between germline ends came to 5 bases. Germline V gene sequence: CDR1 SGHAT, CDR2 FQNNGV. DNA of the CDR3: TGTGCCAGCAGCTTAGAAGGGTATTCACCCCTCCACTTT. Amino acids: CASSLEGYSPLHF.

The chain combines TRBV20-1 with TRBJ2-5; D gene ambiguous. The CDR3 runs 14 residues. CDR1 is DFQATT, CDR2 SNEGSKA, per germline (reference sequence). Trimming took off 0 bases at V and 1 base at J, with 9 bases between the two ends. CDR3 in amino acids: CSARDVRFQETQYF. The CDR3 region has the DNA TGCAGTGCTAGAGATGTAAGATTCCAAGAGACCCAGTACTTC.

Ten or more counts support this clonotype. The gene calls are TRBV20-1 and TRBJ2-7; 7 bases agree with TRBD1. The trim removed 6 bases at V and 0 bases at J, leaving 8 bases unmatched. The germline V gene encodes CDR1 DFQATT and CDR2 SNEGSKA (reference sequence). This CDR3 has 14 residues. CDR3 loop: CSAKRRGSSYEQYF. The CDR3 bases are TGCAGTGCCAAACGCAGGGGGAGCTCCTACGAGCAGTACTTC.

This chain uses TRBV5-1 with TRBJ1-1, with 8 nucleotides matching TRBD1. The CDR3 consists of 14 residues. With 4 bases clipped from V and 4 bases from J, the junction kept 6 bases outside the gene matches. Per the germline V gene, CDR1 is SGHRS and CDR2 is YFSETQ. CDR3 residues: CASSATGGVTEAFF. The CDR3 coding sequence is TGCGCCAGCAGCGCCACAGGGGGGGTCACTGAAGCTTTCTTT.

This clonotype has just a few counts. The chain combines TRBV25-1 with TRBJ1-1; D gene ambiguous. Germline CDR1 reads MGHDK; CDR2 reads SYGVNS. The germline V and J ends were trimmed by 4 bases and 8 bases, with 11 bases remaining between them. This CDR3 is 12 amino acids long. The CDR3 region is CASSAWTREAFF. In nucleotides, the CDR3 is TGTGCCAGCAGTGCCTGGACTCGAGAAGCTTTCTTT. The full variable domain, rest sourced from reference TRBV25-1 and TRBJ1-1, is EADIYQTPRYLVIGTGKKITLECSQTMGHDKMYWYQQDPGMELHLIHYSYGVNSTEKGDLSSESTVSRIRTEHFPLTLESARPSHTSQYLCASSAWTREAFFGQGTRLTVV.

The chain combines TRBV7-9 with TRBJ2-1; D gene unclear. CDR1 SEHNR and CDR2 FQNEAQ come from the germline V gene (reference sequence). Trimming stripped 0 bases from V and 9 bases from J, with 9 bases between. This CDR3 has 13 amino acids. CDR3 loop: CASSLAAYGEQFF. CDR3 DNA sequence: TGTGCCAGCAGCTTAGCTGCCTATGGTGAGCAGTTCTTC.

The chain links TRBV18 to TRBJ2-1; 11 bases line up with TRBD2. CDR1 is KGHSH, CDR2 LQKENI, per germline. There are 18 residues in the CDR3. J was trimmed by 0 bases and V by 6 bases; bases with no gene match: 10. The DNA of the CDR3 is TGTGCCAGCTCCCATGGGACTAGCGGACAAAGCTCCTACAATGAGCAGTTCTTC. Its protein product is CASSHGTSGQSSYNEQFF.

The chain has TRBV4-2 and TRBJ2-6; D is perhaps TRBD1 (6 bases). This CDR3 is 19 amino acids long. CDR1 is LGHNA, CDR2 YNFKEQ, per germline. Trimming pared 0 bases from V and 1 base from J, leaving 16 bases between. The CDR3 region has the DNA TGTGCCAGCAGCCAAGATAATTGGGGGCGCGGATCTGGGGCCAACGTCCTGACTTTC. Translated, it gives CASSQDNWGRGSGANVLTF.

In this sample, this clonotype turned up a few times. The chain has TRBV20-1 and TRBJ2-7, with D perhaps TRBD1 (5 bases). The CDR3 has 13 amino acids. V lost 3 bases, J lost 2 bases, and 11 bases lay in between. CDR1 and CDR2 (germline): DFQATT, SNEGSKA (reference sequence). CDR3 loop: CSASSRQTYEQYF. The CDR3 bases are TGCAGTGCTAGCTCGCGACAGACCTACGAGCAGTACTTC.

Many counts were recorded for this clonotype. The chain recombines TRBV12-3 or TRBV12-4 with TRBJ1-3; 9 bases agree with TRBD1. J lost 7 bases, V lost 5 bases, and 3 bases had no gene match. The CDR3 spans 13 residues. The CDR3 sequence: CASSATGGNTIYF. The CDR3 DNA reads TGTGCCAGCAGTGCGACAGGGGGTAACACCATATATTTT.

At least ten counts were recorded for this clonotype. The V call is TRBV25-1, the J call TRBJ2-3; 7 bases are a match to TRBD2. The CDR3 runs to 14 residues. With 4 bases clipped from V and 5 bases from J, the junction kept 6 bases outside the gene matches. Germline loops: CDR1 MGHDK, CDR2 SYGVNS. CDR3 bases: TGTGCCAGCAGTGCGGGACTACCTCGAGATACGCAGTATTTT. Its translation: CASSAGLPRDTQYF.

This clonotype was found a few times. The rearrangement joins TRBV12-3 or TRBV12-4 to TRBJ1-1; D remains unclear. Trimming cost V 6 bases and J 1 base, with 15 bases left between them. The CDR3 is made up of 15 amino acids. The chain's CDR3 is CASSRIRLPNTEAFF. DNA of the CDR3: TGTGCCAGCAGCCGAATCCGGCTGCCGAACACTGAAGCTTTCTTT.

Only a few counts were recorded for this clonotype. The chain couples TRBV4-1 to TRBJ2-1; 8 nucleotides align to TRBD1. There are 15 residues in the CDR3. Germline V gene sequence: CDR1 MGHRA, CDR2 YSYEKL. J gave up 8 bases and V 1 base, and 7 bases lay outside the gene matches. The CDR3 sequence: CASSQAGGASDEQFF. The CDR3 DNA reads as TGCGCCAGCAGCCAAGCAGGGGGCGCAAGCGATGAGCAGTTCTTC.

The chain carries TRBV5-6 and TRBJ1-4; no clear D. The CDR3 consists of 12 residues. V was cut by 4 bases and J by 14 bases, with 15 bases left in between. From germline, CDR1 is SGHDT and CDR2 YYEEEE. The CDR3 nucleotides are TGTGCCAGCAGCAGCTTGAAAGGGAACCTGTTTTTT. Its translation is CASSSLKGNLFF.

The CDR3 loop reads CATRRVLGAQFF. CDR3 nucleotide sequence: TGTGCCACACGGCGGGTACTAGGGGCGCAGTTCTTC. The V gene is TRBV15, the J gene TRBJ2-1; D is possibly TRBD1 or TRBD2 (5 bases each). Trimming cost V 9 bases and J 12 bases, with 18 bases left between them. There are 12 residues in the CDR3. Germline CDR1 and CDR2: LNHNV and YYDKDF (reference sequence).

This clonotype was observed many times. This chain connects TRBV4-3 to TRBJ1-3, with unresolved D. With 3 bases removed from V and 0 bases from J, the gap between germline ends came to 12 bases. This CDR3 comprises 16 residues. The germline gives CDR1 LGHNA, CDR2 YSLEER. The chain's CDR3 is CASSHLDGYSGNTIYF. The CDR3 DNA reads TGCGCCAGCAGCCACCTCGACGGCTACTCTGGAAACACCATATATTTT.

The chain carries TRBV20-1 and TRBJ1-1; 8 bases are shared with TRBD1. The CDR3 is made up of 18 amino acids. Germline-derived CDR1 and CDR2 are DFQATT and SNEGSKA (reference sequence). Unmatched junction bases numbered 13, after V lost 0 bases and J lost 1 base. The CDR3 coding sequence is TGCAGTGCTAGAGATGGAGTTATCAGGGGGCAGTGGAACACTGAAGCTTTCTTT. This translates into CSARDGVIRGQWNTEAFF.

This clonotype was seen ten or more times. The chain combines TRBV6-2 or TRBV6-3 with TRBJ2-7; 7 bases align to TRBD2. In germline, CDR1 is MNHEY, CDR2 SVGEGT. The CDR3 consists of 14 residues. With 2 bases clipped from V and 3 bases from J, the junction kept 4 bases outside the gene matches. CDR3 sequence (DNA): TGTGCCAGCAGTTACGGGGGGGTTCGCTACGAGCAGTACGTC. Protein product: CASSYGGVRYEQYV.

The V and J genes are TRBV2 and TRBJ2-7; unclear D gene. Trimming removed 5 bases from V and 4 bases from J, with 9 bases in between. The CDR3 loop spans 12 amino acids. Germline CDR1 and CDR2: SNHLY and FYNNEI. The chain's CDR3 is CASSPMIYEQYF. For the CDR3, the DNA is TGTGCCAGCAGTCCTATGATTTACGAGCAGTACTTC.

The V call is TRBV20-1, the J call TRBJ2-7, with D possibly being TRBD2 (5 bases). The germline V gene encodes CDR1 DFQATT and CDR2 SNEGSKA (reference sequence). There are 14 residues in the CDR3. The V end lost 3 bases, the J end lost 0 bases, and 12 bases lay between the germline ends. CDR3 loop: CSARAPGSSYEQYF. CDR3 nucleotides: TGCAGTGCTAGGGCCCCGGGGAGCTCCTACGAGCAGTACTTC.

This chain connects TRBV4-1 to TRBJ2-3, with D unclear. V gave up 4 bases and J gave up 4 bases, with 15 bases separating them. The CDR3 has 15 residues. Germline V gene data show CDR1 as MGHRA and CDR2 as YSYEKL. The CDR3 bases are TGCGCCAGCAGCCTTCCGAGTTGGGTTTCAGATACGCAGTATTTT. Amino acid sequence: CASSLPSWVSDTQYF.